Listed below are T cell receptor beta chains from one sample, sequenced in a study of OX40 agonist ivuxolimab in advanced cancers. Sequencing was performed with immunoSEQ multiplex PCR; in TCRdb, only in-frame clones are kept and a portion is missing. The table includes 73,000 or so clones, just over 85% detected once. The sequencing used CD4+ or CD8+ T cells sorted from blood, collected in a trial of the OX40 agonist ivuxolimab. All receptors derive from an adult with an advanced solid tumor such as melanoma, head and neck, liver or kidney cancer. The CDR3 runs from the conserved cysteine through the conserved F or W. Fields, in order: D gene, V gene, J gene, clone size, CDR3 DNA, CDR3 protein. The D gene is left open where the match is weak. Expanded clones are given a class, and other clones once, few, many or no size at all.

>TRBD1|TRBV2|TRBJ1-1|-
TGTGCCAGCAGAGAGGGTCGACAGGGCTTGAACACTGAAGCTTTCTTT
CASREGRQGLNTEAFF
>-|TRBV2|TRBJ1-5|-
TGTGCCAGCAGCACCATTGGGGTGGGGAATCAGCCCCAGCATTTT
CASSTIGVGNQPQHF
>TRBD2|TRBV5-4|TRBJ2-7|-
TGTGCCAGCAGCTTGCGAACTAGCGGGGGGTACGAGCAGTACTTC
CASSLRTSGGYEQYF
>-|TRBV2|TRBJ1-4|-
TGTGCCACCAAGACGTCTACAACTAATGAAAAACTGTTTTTT
CATKTSTTNEKLFF
>TRBD1|TRBV6-5|TRBJ2-7|-
TGTGCCAGCAGCCACCCGGGACAGGAACCCTACGAGCAGTACTTC
CASSHPGQEPYEQYF
>-|TRBV20-1|TRBJ1-2|once
TGCAGTGCTCACTTCTCGAGGGGCTACACCTTC
CSAHFSRGYTF
>-|TRBV19|TRBJ1-5|once
TGTGCCAGTAGTATTTTGGATAGCAATCAGCCCCAGCATTTT
CASSILDSNQPQHF
>-|TRBV5-5|TRBJ2-3|few
TGTGCCAGCAGCTTGCGACAGAACACAGATACGCAGTATTTT
CASSLRQNTDTQYF
>-|TRBV7-9|TRBJ1-2|-
TGTGCCAGCAGCTCGGACGGAAACTATGGCTACACCTTC
CASSSDGNYGYTF
>-|TRBV4-3|TRBJ2-5|-
TGCGCCAGCAGCCAAGATCACAGGGGAGGAGAGACCCAGTACTTC
CASSQDHRGGETQYF
>-|TRBV5-1|TRBJ2-2|once
TGCGCCAGCTCCCCGGGGCGAAACACCGGGGAGCTGTTTTTT
CASSPGRNTGELFF
>TRBD1|TRBV29-1|TRBJ2-7|-
TGCAGCGTTGAAGGTGGACAGGGGTCCTACGAGCAGTACTTC
CSVEGGQGSYEQYF
>-|TRBV10-3|TRBJ1-6|-
TGTGCCATCAGTGAGTCACGAAATGAATCACCCCTCCACTTT
CAISESRNESPLHF
>-|TRBV7-8|TRBJ1-2|-
TGTGCCAGCAGCTCGCCCGGGTTCGGCTATGGCTACACCTTC
CASSSPGFGYGYTF
>-|TRBV30|TRBJ2-1|once
TGTGCCTGGCTCAGGGGCTACAATGAGCAGTTCTTC
CAWLRGYNEQFF
>TRBD1|TRBV29-1|TRBJ1-3|-
TGCAGCGTTGTCTACCAGGGGGCGAGAAACACCATATATTTT
CSVVYQGARNTIYF
>-|TRBV19|TRBJ2-1|-
TGTGCCAGTAGAGGGGGAAATCTCTACAATGAGCAGTTCTTC
CASRGGNLYNEQFF
>TRBD1|TRBV25-1|TRBJ2-5|-
TGTGCCAGCCGTACAGGGGTGGAGGAGACCCAGTACTTC
CASRTGVEETQYF
>-|TRBV27|TRBJ2-6|once
TGTGCCAGCAGTTTATCGGCGGTGAATCGACACTCTGGGGCCAACGTCCTGACTTTC
CASSLSAVNRHSGANVLTF
>-|TRBV7-2|TRBJ2-5|-
TGTGCCAGCAGCTCCCCACCTCTAGGATCCCAGTACTTC
CASSSPPLGSQYF
>-|TRBV7-8|TRBJ2-7|-
TGTGCCAGCACCCCGGTCCTCCCATCCTACGAGCAGTACTTC
CASTPVLPSYEQYF
>TRBD2|TRBV19|TRBJ2-3|-
TGTGCCAGTACTAGGCTAGCGGGGAACACAGATACGCAGTATTTT
CASTRLAGNTDTQYF
>-|TRBV7-6|TRBJ1-5|-
TGTGCCAGCAGCGCGGCCCAGTATCAGCCCCAGCATTTT
CASSAAQYQPQHF
>-|TRBV28|TRBJ1-2|-
TGTGCCAGCAGTCCAGCCGGTTCTAACTATGGCTACACCTTC
CASSPAGSNYGYTF
>-|TRBV4-1|TRBJ2-7|-
TGCGCCAGCAGACGGGGGCGGGACGAGCAGTACTTC
CASRRGRDEQYF
>TRBD2|TRBV7-2|TRBJ2-7|-
TGTGCCAGCAGCGTAGGACTAGCGGGGACCTACGAGCAGTACTTC
CASSVGLAGTYEQYF
>-|TRBV20-1|TRBJ2-7|-
TGCAGTGCTTTCCGGTACGAGCAGTACTTC
CSAFRYEQYF
>-|TRBV30|TRBJ2-2|-
TGTGCCTGGAGTAGGTCTAGAGGGGCCGGGGAGCTGTTTTTT
CAWSRSRGAGELFF
>-|TRBV6-5|TRBJ1-2|-
TGTGCCAGCAGTTACTCGGGCCAAACGAGGGGCTACACCTTC
CASSYSGQTRGYTF
>TRBD1|TRBV7-2|TRBJ2-2|-
TGTGCCAGCAGCCAAACAGGGGTCACCGGGGAGCTGTTTTTT
CASSQTGVTGELFF
>TRBD2|TRBV7-9|TRBJ2-5|-
TGTGCCAGCGCTCCGACTAGCGGGGGCCCTTCTCAAGAGACCCAGTACTTC
CASAPTSGGPSQETQYF
>TRBD2|TRBV27|TRBJ2-2|-
TGTGCCAGCAGAACAAGCGGGAGGGCCTCCACCGGGGAGCTGTTTTTT
CASRTSGRASTGELFF
>-|TRBV14|TRBJ1-5|-
TGTGCCAGCAGCCAAGTAGGTCAGCCCCAGCATTTT
CASSQVGQPQHF
>TRBD2|TRBV7-2|TRBJ2-3|-
TGTGCCAGCAGCTCAAGGAGCGGGATTAGCACAGATACGCAGTATTTT
CASSSRSGISTDTQYF
>-|TRBV7-9|TRBJ2-2|-
TGTGCCAGCAGTTTTCAGGGTTTCACCGGGGAGCTGTTTTTT
CASSFQGFTGELFF
>-|TRBV7-9|TRBJ2-1|few
TGTGCCAGCGCCCTGGGCGGGGACTACAATGAGCAGTTCTTC
CASALGGDYNEQFF
>TRBD1|TRBV7-2|TRBJ2-7|-
TGTGCCAGCAGAAAAACGACAGGGGGCTCTAGAGAGCAGTACTTC
CASRKTTGGSREQYF
>-|TRBV4-3|TRBJ1-2|once
TGCGCCAGCAGCCAAGATCACAGGGTGGCCTATGGCTACACCTTC
CASSQDHRVAYGYTF
>TRBD1|TRBV15|TRBJ2-7|-
TGTGCCACCAGCAGAGGGGACAGGGGGCACGAGCAGTACTTC
CATSRGDRGHEQYF
>-|TRBV10-3|TRBJ2-5|-
TGTGCCATCCGAAAGAGGGGCCCCCAAGAGACCCAGTACTTC
CAIRKRGPQETQYF
>-|TRBV9|TRBJ1-5|-
TGTGCCAGCAGCGTAGGCCCGGACGGGGATCAGCCCCAGCATTTT
CASSVGPDGDQPQHF
>-|TRBV18|TRBJ1-1|-
TGTGCCAGCTCACCTGTTCCCTATGGGGCCGTGGGCACTGAAGCTTTCTTT
CASSPVPYGAVGTEAFF
>-|TRBV27|TRBJ1-6|-
TGTGCCAGCAGTTTAATATCCCCCAGGGACTCACCCCTCCACTTT
CASSLISPRDSPLHF
>TRBD1|TRBV19|TRBJ2-5|-
TGTGCCAGTAGTGGGGGACAGCGAATACAAGAGACCCAGTACTTC
CASSGGQRIQETQYF
>-|TRBV18|TRBJ2-2|few
TGTGCCAGCTCACCGGTGGGGCTCAACACCGGGGAGCTGTTTTTT
CASSPVGLNTGELFF
>-|TRBV7-6|TRBJ1-3|few
TGTGCCAGCAGCTTAGGTGCAGGGGCGGGAAACACCATATATTTT
CASSLGAGAGNTIYF
>-|TRBV5-1|TRBJ2-3|-
TGCGCCAGCAGCTTGGGCGCGGGGCCAGATACGCAGTATTTT
CASSLGAGPDTQYF
>-|TRBV6-5|TRBJ1-1|medium-sized
TGTGCCAGCAACATCCAGGGGAGCACTGAAGCTTTCTTT
CASNIQGSTEAFF
>TRBD1|TRBV5-5|TRBJ2-3|-
TGTGCCAGCAGCTTTAACAGGGGGAGTCTTACGCAGTATTTT
CASSFNRGSLTQYF